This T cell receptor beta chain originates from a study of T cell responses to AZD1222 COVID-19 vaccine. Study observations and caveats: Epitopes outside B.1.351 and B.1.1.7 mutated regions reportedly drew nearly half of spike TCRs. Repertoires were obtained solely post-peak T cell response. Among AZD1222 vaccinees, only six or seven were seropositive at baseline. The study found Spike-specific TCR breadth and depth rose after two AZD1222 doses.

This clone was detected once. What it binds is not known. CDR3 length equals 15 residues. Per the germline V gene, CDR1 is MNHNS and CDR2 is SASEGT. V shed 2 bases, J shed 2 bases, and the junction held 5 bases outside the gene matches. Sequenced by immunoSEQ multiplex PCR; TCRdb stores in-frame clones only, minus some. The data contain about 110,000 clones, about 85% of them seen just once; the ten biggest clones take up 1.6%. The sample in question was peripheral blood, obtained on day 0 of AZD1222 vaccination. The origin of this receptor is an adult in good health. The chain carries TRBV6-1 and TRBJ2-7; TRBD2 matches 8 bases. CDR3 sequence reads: CASSEYGGGTYEQYF. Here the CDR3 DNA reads TGTGCCAGCAGTGAATACGGGGGGGGAACCTACGAGCAGTACTTC.